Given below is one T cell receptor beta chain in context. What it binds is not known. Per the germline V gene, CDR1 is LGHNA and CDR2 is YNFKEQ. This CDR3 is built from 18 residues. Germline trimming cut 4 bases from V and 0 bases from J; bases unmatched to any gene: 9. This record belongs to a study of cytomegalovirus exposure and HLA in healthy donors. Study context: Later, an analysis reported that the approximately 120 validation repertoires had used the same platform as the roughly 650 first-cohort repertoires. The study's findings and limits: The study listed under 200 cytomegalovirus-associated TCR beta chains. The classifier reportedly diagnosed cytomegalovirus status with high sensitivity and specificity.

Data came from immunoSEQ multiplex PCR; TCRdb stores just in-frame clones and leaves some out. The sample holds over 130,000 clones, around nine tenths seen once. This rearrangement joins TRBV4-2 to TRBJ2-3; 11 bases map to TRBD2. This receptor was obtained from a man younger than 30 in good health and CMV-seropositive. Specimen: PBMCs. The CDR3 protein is CASSPVGASGGSTDTQYF. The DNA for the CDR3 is TGTGCCAGCAGCCCCGTTGGGGCTAGCGGGGGGAGCACAGATACGCAGTATTTT.